Presented here are 15 T cell receptor beta chains from one specimen sequenced in a study of blood T cells in healthy people across ages. A second 7 to 11 cycle PCR used barcoded and J-beta primers. TCRdb redid the calling of the 5' RACE reads with MiXCR, one entry per CDR3 protein. The sample lists approximately 800,000 distinct CDR3 sequences, around 62% seen once, with about a quarter in the top ten. Material: blood. Receptor source: a man aged 25 to 40 in good health.

The chain recombines TRBV18 with TRBJ2-1; D is ambiguous. The CDR3 spans 12 residues. V shed 6 bases and J shed 4 bases, with 7 bases lying between them. The V gene's germline CDR1 is KGHSH and CDR2 LQKENI. As DNA, the CDR3 is TGTGCCAGCTCCACACCGTACAATGAGCAGTTCTTC. Protein sequence: CASSTPYNEQFF.

This clonotype has just a few counts. The V and J genes are TRBV20-1 and TRBJ1-1; 10 bases are a match to TRBD1. V lost 7 bases and J lost 1; bases outside the gene matches: 6. Germline assignment: CDR1 DFQATT and CDR2 SNEGSKA (reference sequence). The CDR3 runs 14 residues. CDR3 protein: CSVRQGAKNTEAFF. Written as DNA, the CDR3 is TGCAGTGTCCGACAGGGGGCAAAGAACACTGAAGCTTTCTTT.

This rearrangement joins TRBV6-5 to TRBJ2-1, with 12 positions matching TRBD1. The CDR3 loop spans 13 amino acids. Germline V gene sequence: CDR1 MNHEY, CDR2 SVGAGI. The DNA of the CDR3 is TGTGCTCACGGGACAGGGGGCTCGAATGAGCAGTTCTTC. Translating gives CAHGTGGSNEQFF.

The chain has TRBV7-9 and TRBJ2-3; 11 nucleotides align to TRBD2. CDR1 and CDR2 from the germline V gene are SEHNR and FQNEAQ (reference sequence). The V and J ends lost 1 base and 5 bases, in that order; junction bases with no gene match: 5. The CDR3 length is 16 residues. The CDR3 here is CASSLDLLAGEDTQYF. The DNA of the CDR3 is TGTGCCAGCAGCTTAGATTTACTAGCGGGGGAAGATACGCAGTATTTT.

The chain couples TRBV6-5 to TRBJ2-5; D might be TRBD2 (6 bases). With the DNA end fitting TRBJ2-7 better, the J assignment may be wrong. Looked up from germline, CDR1 is MNHEY and CDR2 is SVGAGI. The CDR3 sequence is 13 residues long. The CDR3 bases are TGTGCCAGCAAACGGGTTAGCGGTTACGAGCAGTACTTC. Translation gives CASKRVSGYEQYF.

The rearrangement links TRBV29-1 to TRBJ2-1; 7 nucleotides line up with TRBD2. V shed 3 bases, J shed 7 bases, and the junction held 3 bases outside the gene matches. CDR3 length equals 12 residues. Germline V gene sequence: CDR1 SQVTM, CDR2 ANQGSEA. The CDR3 reads CSVESGANEQFF. The CDR3 DNA sequence: TGCAGCGTTGAGAGCGGGGCGAATGAGCAGTTCTTC.

The chain employs TRBV6-2 or TRBV6-3 and TRBJ2-1; 7 nucleotides line up with TRBD2. Losses at the gene ends were 5 bases for V and 10 bases for J; bases not matched to a gene: 5. In germline, CDR1 is MNHEY, CDR2 SVGEGT. The CDR3 consists of 12 residues. CDR3 residues: CASSQLSGEQFF. In nucleotides, the CDR3 is TGTGCCAGCAGTCAACTTAGCGGGGAGCAGTTCTTC.

This clonotype has at least ten counts. The V gene is TRBV7-2, the J gene TRBJ2-7; D is ambiguous. The germline V and J ends were trimmed by 1 base and 3 bases, with 10 bases remaining between them. Per germline, CDR1 SGHTA and CDR2 FQGNSA. The CDR3 is 14 residues long. CDR3 residues: CASSLGSSFYEQYF. CDR3 DNA sequence: TGTGCCAGCAGCTTAGGATCCAGCTTCTACGAGCAGTACTTC.

The chain couples TRBV29-1 to TRBJ1-4; 8 bases agree with TRBD1. The J segment lost 2 bases and the V segment lost 7 bases, leaving 3 bases of the junction unmatched. The germline V gene encodes CDR1 SQVTM and CDR2 ANQGSEA. The length of the CDR3 is 13 residues. CDR3 DNA sequence: TGCAGCGCTCGGGACAGGACTAATGAAAAACTGTTTTTT. This translates into CSARDRTNEKLFF.

This chain joins TRBV27 and TRBJ2-1; tentative D call: TRBD2 (7 bases). Germline assignment: CDR1 MNHEY and CDR2 SMNVEV (reference sequence). Trimming shortened V by 10 bases and J by 7 bases, and 17 bases separated the two germline ends. CDR3 size: 13 residues. CDR3 in DNA: TGTGCCATTAGGGGGGGGGGATATAATGAGCAGTTCTTC. Its protein is CAIRGGGYNEQFF.

This sequence joins TRBV20-1 and TRBJ2-7; 11 nucleotides agree with TRBD1. The germline V gene encodes CDR1 DFQATT and CDR2 SNEGSKA (reference sequence). V shed 5 bases and J 3 bases; nucleotides not matched to a gene: 6. The CDR3 is made up of 14 amino acids. This CDR3 is CSAPSGTGGYEQYF. DNA for the CDR3: TGCAGTGCTCCCTCCGGGACAGGGGGCTACGAGCAGTACTTC.

This clonotype was counted between two and nine times. This CDR3 is CASSLGGINEKLFF. The CDR3 nucleotides are TGTGCCAGCAGCTTAGGGGGCATCAATGAAAAACTGTTTTTT. The chain recombines TRBV7-9 with TRBJ1-4; possible D gene TRBD1, 5 bases. Germline V gives CDR1 SEHNR, CDR2 FQNEAQ (reference sequence). V was trimmed by 1 base and J by 5 bases, leaving 8 bases between them. The CDR3 length is 14 residues.

Here the CDR3 DNA reads TGTGCCAGCAGTTGGGGACCCACTGAAGCTTTCTTT. It translates to CASSWGPTEAFF. The genes are TRBV25-1 and TRBJ1-1; weak D call: TRBD1 (5 bases). Germline assignment: CDR1 MGHDK and CDR2 SYGVNS. Trimming removed 5 bases from V and 4 bases from J, with 8 bases in between. The CDR3 runs to 12 residues.

This chain links TRBV6-2 or TRBV6-3 with TRBJ2-5; TRBD2 matches 8 bases. Germline V lookup: CDR1 MNHEY, CDR2 SVGEGT. Trimming took 5 bases from V and 5 from J; bases not matched to a gene: 13. CDR3 length: 16 amino acids. The CDR3 coding sequence is TGTGCCAGCAGTCCTCTACGGAGCGGGGGTATGGAGACCCAGTACTTC. Amino acids: CASSPLRSGGMETQYF.

The chain uses TRBV10-3 and TRBJ2-2, with 7 positions matching TRBD2. Germline V gives CDR1 ENHRY, CDR2 SYGVKD. CDR3 size: 12 residues. Trimming cost V 6 bases and J 5 bases; bases outside gene matches: 0. CDR3 protein: CAIRAGTGELFF. The CDR3, as DNA: TGTGCCATCAGAGCGGGGACCGGGGAGCTGTTTTTT.